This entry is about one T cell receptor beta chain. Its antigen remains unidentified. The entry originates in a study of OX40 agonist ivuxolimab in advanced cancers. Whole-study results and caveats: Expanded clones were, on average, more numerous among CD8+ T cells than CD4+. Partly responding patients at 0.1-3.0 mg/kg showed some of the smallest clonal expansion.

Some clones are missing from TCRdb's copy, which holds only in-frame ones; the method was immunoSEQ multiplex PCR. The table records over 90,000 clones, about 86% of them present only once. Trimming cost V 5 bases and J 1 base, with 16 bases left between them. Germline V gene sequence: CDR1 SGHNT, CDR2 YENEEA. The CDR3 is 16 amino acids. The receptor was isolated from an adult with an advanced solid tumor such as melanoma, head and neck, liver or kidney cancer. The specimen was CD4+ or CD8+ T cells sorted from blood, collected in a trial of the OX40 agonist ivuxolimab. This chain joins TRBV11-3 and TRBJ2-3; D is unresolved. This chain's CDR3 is CASSLQKAKRTDTQYF. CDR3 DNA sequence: TGTGCCAGCAGCCTCCAGAAGGCAAAACGCACAGATACGCAGTATTTT.